This T cell receptor (beta chain) was identified during a study of cytomegalovirus exposure and HLA in healthy donors. Study results and limitations: Previous analysis showed most TCR beta V segments were productive about 87% or about 30% of the time.

PCR involved 60 Vbeta and 13 Jbeta primers. Sequenced by immunoSEQ multiplex PCR; TCRdb stores in-frame clones only, minus some. The table lists roughly 130,000 clones, around 67% of them singletons. This clone was counted between two and nine times. Its antigen is as yet unknown. This clonotype originated in a woman between 40 and 55 years old in good health and CMV-seropositive. The sequencing input was PBMCs.

The CDR3 here is CASSISARDSYNEQFF. CDR3 in DNA: TGTGCCAGTAGTATATCGGCCAGGGACTCCTACAATGAGCAGTTCTTC. V is TRBV19 and J is TRBJ2-1; D perhaps matches TRBD1 (5 bases). Germline V gives CDR1 LNHDA, CDR2 SQIVND (reference sequence). Between the trimmed V and J ends, which lost 2 bases and 0 bases, there was a span of 11 bases. The CDR3 runs to 16 residues.